The 18 T cell receptor beta chains in this list originate from one sample, sequenced in a study of T cell responses to AZD1222 COVID-19 vaccine. Profiling relied on immunoSEQ multiplex PCR, and the TCRdb table lists in-frame clones only, not all of them. The repertoire holds 80,000 to 95,000 clones, with 78% as singletons. The sequenced sample was peripheral blood, obtained on day 0 of AZD1222 vaccination. All receptors derive from an adult in good health.

Worth noting for this clone: A read error may account for a junction end that differs from germline. V is TRBV28 and J is TRBJ2-1; 16 bases agree with TRBD2. Germline-derived CDR1 and CDR2 are MDHEN and SYDVKM. This CDR3 is 12 amino acids long. For the CDR3, the DNA is TGTGCCAGCAGCTCCGGGACTAGCGGGAGGGTCTTC. Amino acid sequence: CASSSGTSGRVF.

The chain carries TRBV30 and TRBJ1-1; 8 positions match TRBD1. Germline V lookup: CDR1 GTSNPN, CDR2 SVGIG (reference sequence). The CDR3 spans 13 residues. V lost 7 bases, J lost 2 bases, and 6 bases stayed unmatched. CDR3 coding DNA: TGTGCCTTGACAGGGGCTTCTAACACTGAAGCTTTCTTT. This gives the protein CALTGASNTEAFF.

This chain joins TRBV5-4 and TRBJ1-3, with D perhaps matching TRBD1 (6 bases). The CDR3 is made up of 15 amino acids. Germline-derived CDR1 and CDR2 are SGHNT and YYREEE (reference sequence). V was clipped by 4 bases and J by 1 base, with 12 bases between them. The CDR3 protein is CASSTAGQSGNTIYF. The CDR3 coding sequence is TGTGCCAGCAGCACAGCAGGACAGTCTGGAAACACCATATATTTT. Together with reference TRBV5-4 and TRBJ1-3, the CDR3 gives the full variable domain: ETGVTQSPTHLIKTRGQQVTLRCSSQSGHNTVSWYQQALGQGPQFIFQYYREEENGRGNFPPRFSGLQFPNYSSELNVNALELDDSALYLCASSTAGQSGNTIYFGEGSWLTVV.

V and J are TRBV19 and TRBJ2-1; TRBD1 matches 9 bases. The J segment lost 7 bases and the V segment lost 5 bases, leaving 6 bases of the junction unmatched. The V gene's germline CDR1 is LNHDA and CDR2 SQIVND (reference sequence). CDR3 size: 14 residues. The CDR3 loop is CASSSGQGGNEQFF. In nucleotides, the CDR3 is TGTGCCAGTAGTTCGGGACAGGGAGGGAATGAGCAGTTCTTC.

This clone was detected once. V and J are TRBV5-1 and TRBJ2-2; 7 nucleotides agree with TRBD1. Germline V gene data show CDR1 as SGHRS and CDR2 as YFSETQ. This CDR3 spans 16 amino acids. The V gene end was trimmed by 3 bases and the J gene end by 4 bases; junction bases not matched to a gene: 9. CDR3 sequence (DNA): TGCGCCAGCAGCTCTCCGGGACACAGGGGCACCGGGGAGCTGTTTTTT. Its protein is CASSSPGHRGTGELFF.

Turning to this clone: A junction boundary mismatches the germline segment, possibly from a read error. The chain couples TRBV12-3 or TRBV12-4 to TRBJ2-1; 10 bases are shared with TRBD2. The CDR3 runs 12 residues. The CDR3 DNA reads as TGTGCCAGCAGCCTAGGACTAGCGGCCTTCCTCTTC. It encodes CASSLGLAAFLF.

CDR3 DNA: TGTGCCAGCAGCCGCGGCCCCTACGAGCAGTACTTC. Translated: CASSRGPYEQYF. The gene calls are TRBV16 and TRBJ2-7; D uncertain. V was pared by 4 bases and J by 2 bases, with 6 bases between. CDR1 is KGHSY and CDR2 is FQNENV in the germline V gene. This CDR3 spans 12 amino acids.

To note about this clone: Other DNA sequences in the same sample also yield this CDR3. V is TRBV5-4 and J is TRBJ2-1; the D gene could be TRBD1 or TRBD2 (7 bases each). There are 15 residues in the CDR3. The V end was cut by 8 bases, the J end by 3 bases, with 18 bases between. The germline V gene has CDR1 SGHNT and CDR2 YYREEE (reference sequence). The CDR3 loop reads CASSWGGGHYNEQFF. DNA for the CDR3: TGTGCCAGTTCGTGGGGAGGGGGCCACTACAATGAGCAGTTCTTC.

The gene calls are TRBV19 and TRBJ1-5; unclear D gene. The germline CDR1 and CDR2 sequences are LNHDA and SQIVND (reference sequence). Trimming took 3 bases from V and 2 from J, leaving 14 bases between them. CDR3 size: 16 residues. The CDR3 DNA sequence: TGTGCCAGTAGTATGGCTAGTACCTGGGGCAATCAGCCCCAGCATTTT. It specifies CASSMASTWGNQPQHF. The whole variable domain, remainder taken from reference TRBV19 and TRBJ1-5, is DGGITQSPKYLFRKEGQNVTLSCEQNLNHDAMYWYRQDPGQGLRLIYYSQIVNDFQKGDIAEGYSVSREKKESFPLTVTSAQKNPTAFYLCASSMASTWGNQPQHFGDGTRLSIL.

This clone was found a few times. J is TRBJ2-1 and V is TRBV29-1, with D uncertain. Germline V gives CDR1 SQVTM, CDR2 ANQGSEA. The CDR3 consists of 11 residues. The V end was cut by 7 bases, the J end by 2 bases, with 6 bases between. The CDR3 region is CSALTYNEQFF. CDR3 DNA: TGCAGCGCTCTAACCTACAATGAGCAGTTCTTC.

This chain connects TRBV18 to TRBJ2-1, with 7 bases lining up with TRBD2. The V and J ends lost 3 bases and 4 bases, in that order; junction bases with no gene match: 9. From germline, CDR1 is KGHSH and CDR2 LQKENI. This CDR3 region has 16 residues. The CDR3, as DNA: TGTGCCAGCTCACCTCCGTCGGGACTACATTACAATGAGCAGTTCTTC. It yields the protein CASSPPSGLHYNEQFF. Full variable domain (remainder filled in from reference TRBV18 and TRBJ2-1): NAGVMQNPRHLVRRRGQEARLRCSPMKGHSHVYWYRQLPEEGLKFMVYLQKENIIDESGMPKERFSAEFPKEGPSILRIQQVVRGDSAAYFCASSPPSGLHYNEQFFGPGTRLTVL.

Remarks on this clone: Additional DNA sequences in this sample encode the identical CDR3. This rearrangement joins TRBV5-1 to TRBJ1-1; D possibly corresponds to TRBD1 (5 bases). This CDR3 has 15 amino acids. Germline CDR1 is SGHRS and CDR2 is YFSETQ. The V end lost 0 bases, the J end lost 2 bases, and 11 bases lay between the germline ends. The CDR3 sequence: CASSLEIGANTEAFF. The DNA of the CDR3 is TGCGCCAGCAGCTTGGAAATAGGGGCCAACACTGAAGCTTTCTTT.

This rearrangement joins TRBV18 to TRBJ1-1, with no clear D. The V gene lost 2 bases and the J gene lost 2 bases, with 3 bases spanning the gap. The germline CDR1 and CDR2 sequences are KGHSH and LQKENI. This CDR3 has 12 residues. CDR3 sequence: CASSPSNTEAFF. The CDR3 nucleotides are TGTGCCAGCTCACCATCAAACACTGAAGCTTTCTTT. Using reference TRBV18 and TRBJ1-1 for the parts outside the CDR3, the full variable domain is NAGVMQNPRHLVRRRGQEARLRCSPMKGHSHVYWYRQLPEEGLKFMVYLQKENIIDESGMPKERFSAEFPKEGPSILRIQQVVRGDSAAYFCASSPSNTEAFFGQGTRLTVV.

This clone was observed a few times. V usage is TRBV25-1 and J usage is TRBJ2-5; 7 bases fit TRBD1. Germline V gene sequence: CDR1 MGHDK, CDR2 SYGVNS. CDR3 length: 14 amino acids. J lost 3 bases, V lost 2 bases, and 3 bases had no gene match. The CDR3 DNA reads TGTGCCAGCAGTGAAATCGACAGGGAAGAGACCCAGTACTTC. Amino acids: CASSEIDREETQYF.

The sample holds a few counts of this clone. V and J are TRBV19 and TRBJ2-1; TRBD1 agrees at 9 bases. In germline, CDR1 is LNHDA, CDR2 SQIVND (reference sequence). The V segment lost 7 bases and the J segment 2 bases; nucleotides outside the gene matches: 15. The CDR3 length is 18 residues. The CDR3 loop reads CASKGLRVGTGTYNEQFF. The CDR3, as DNA: TGTGCCAGTAAGGGATTAAGGGTTGGGACAGGGACCTACAATGAGCAGTTCTTC.

The gene calls are TRBV6-5 and TRBJ1-2; 7 bases line up with TRBD1. Germline V gives CDR1 MNHEY, CDR2 SVGAGI. This CDR3 has 13 residues. V dropped 7 bases and J dropped 5; count of bases not matched to a gene: 7. CDR3 sequence: CASTPGGLYGYTF. CDR3 nucleotide sequence: TGTGCCAGCACTCCAGGGGGGCTTTATGGCTACACCTTC.

The chain carries TRBV5-8 and TRBJ1-5; D perhaps matches TRBD1 (5 bases). The CDR3 loop spans 16 amino acids. CDR1 is SGHTS, CDR2 YDEGEE, per germline. V was shortened by 1 base and J by 4 bases, with 15 bases between the two germline ends. CDR3 bases: TGTGCCAGCAGCTTGTATGTGACAGTTACTAATCAGCCCCAGCATTTT. It is translated as CASSLYVTVTNQPQHF.

On this clone: Other nucleotide sequences in the sample specify the same CDR3. V is TRBV6-5 and J is TRBJ1-6; D is perhaps TRBD1 (6 bases). V dropped 2 bases and J dropped 7 bases, with 9 bases sitting between them. In germline, CDR1 is MNHEY, CDR2 SVGAGI. The length of the CDR3 is 14 residues. This CDR3 reads CASSYRGPNSPLHF. CDR3 sequence (DNA): TGTGCCAGCAGTTACCGGGGGCCCAATTCACCCCTCCACTTT.